These 16 T cell receptor beta chains were sequenced from one sample in a study of early T cells in non-severe SARS-CoV-2 infection. MiXCR, applied by TCRdb to the 5' RACE reads, yields one record per CDR3 protein. The sample records tens of thousands of distinct CDR3 sequences, about 13% being singletons. Specimen: whole blood. The receptors were sampled from an adult who was a healthcare worker with PCR-confirmed SARS-CoV-2 infection or an uninfected control (not recorded which).

The V and J genes are TRBV5-4 and TRBJ2-1; possible D gene TRBD2, 6 bases. The CDR3 contains 16 residues. CDR1 and CDR2 (germline): SGHNT, YYREEE (reference sequence). V lost 4 bases and J 8 bases, leaving 22 bases between the germline ends. The chain's CDR3 is CASSPPGNARRDEQFF. For the CDR3, the DNA is TGTGCCAGCAGCCCTCCGGGAAACGCTAGGAGGGATGAGCAGTTCTTC. The full variable domain, its missing parts supplied by reference TRBV5-4 and TRBJ2-1, is ETGVTQSPTHLIKTRGQQVTLRCSSQSGHNTVSWYQQALGQGPQFIFQYYREEENGRGNFPPRFSGLQFPNYSSELNVNALELDDSALYLCASSPPGNARRDEQFFGPGTRLTVL.

This clonotype was counted at least ten times. This chain uses TRBV19 with TRBJ1-1, with 9 bases matching TRBD1. V lost 4 bases, J lost 6 bases, and 9 bases stayed unmatched. The CDR3 extends over 15 amino acids. CDR1 is LNHDA and CDR2 is SQIVND in the germline V gene (reference sequence). The DNA for the CDR3 is TGTGCCAGTAGTAAATCACAGGGGGCGATGGCTGAAGCTTTCTTT. The encoded protein is CASSKSQGAMAEAFF. Full variable domain (rest looked up from reference TRBV19 and TRBJ1-1): DGGITQSPKYLFRKEGQNVTLSCEQNLNHDAMYWYRQDPGQGLRLIYYSQIVNDFQKGDIAEGYSVSREKKESFPLTVTSAQKNPTAFYLCASSKSQGAMAEAFFGQGTRLTVV.

The chain is built from TRBV29-1 and TRBJ2-7; 10 nucleotides align to TRBD2. The trim removed 6 bases at V and 3 bases at J, leaving 2 bases unmatched. The length of the CDR3 is 12 residues. CDR1 is SQVTM and CDR2 is ANQGSEA in the germline V gene. The CDR3 loop reads CSVGTSVYEQYF. CDR3 DNA: TGCAGCGTCGGGACTAGCGTCTACGAGCAGTACTTC.

There are many counts of this clonotype. The V and J genes are TRBV6-2 or TRBV6-3 and TRBJ2-3, with TRBD1 matching 7 bases. J was trimmed by 3 bases and V by 6 bases; bases with no gene match: 3. The CDR3 length is 13 residues. Germline assignment: CDR1 MNHEY and CDR2 SVGEGT. The CDR3 nucleotides are TGTGCCAGCAGCAGACAGGGAACAGATACGCAGTATTTT. It translates to CASSRQGTDTQYF.

This clonotype was counted ten times or more. V and J are TRBV5-1 and TRBJ2-1; D uncertain. CDR1 SGHRS and CDR2 YFSETQ come from the germline V gene. V lost 5 bases and J lost 10, with 13 bases in between. The CDR3 is 12 residues long. The CDR3 bases are TGCGCCAGCAGTTATGACGAAGGGGAGCAGTTCTTC. This translates into CASSYDEGEQFF.

The V call is TRBV5-1, the J call TRBJ2-3, with TRBD1 matching over 11 bases. Looked up from germline, CDR1 is SGHRS and CDR2 is YFSETQ. V shed 5 bases, J shed 6 bases, and the junction held 8 bases outside the gene matches. The CDR3 runs to 15 residues. The CDR3 is CASRSGQGDRDTQYF. The CDR3 DNA reads as TGCGCCAGCAGATCGGGACAGGGGGACCGTGATACGCAGTATTTT.

The genes are TRBV18 and TRBJ1-1; TRBD1 might be the D (6 bases). The V end lost 3 bases, the J end lost 1 base, and 12 bases lay between the germline ends. Germline V gene sequence: CDR1 KGHSH, CDR2 LQKENI. This CDR3 is built from 15 residues. The CDR3 region has the DNA TGTGCCAGCTCACCGGTGGGGGCACCGAACACTGAAGCTTTCTTT. It codes for CASSPVGAPNTEAFF. Supplemented by reference TRBV18 and TRBJ1-1, the full variable domain reads NAGVMQNPRHLVRRRGQEARLRCSPMKGHSHVYWYRQLPEEGLKFMVYLQKENIIDESGMPKERFSAEFPKEGPSILRIQQVVRGDSAAYFCASSPVGAPNTEAFFGQGTRLTVV.

This clonotype appeared many times. The V gene is TRBV28, the J gene TRBJ1-5; 9 bases are a match to TRBD1. The CDR3 covers 14 residues. CDR1 and CDR2 (germline): MDHEN, SYDVKM. The ends lost 7 bases at V and 2 bases at J; junction bases unmatched: 3. For the CDR3, the DNA is TGTGCCAGCACCCGGACAGGGGGCAATCAGCCCCAGCATTTT. This codes for CASTRTGGNQPQHF.

The genes are TRBV7-2 and TRBJ2-3, with 8 bases fitting TRBD2. From germline, CDR1 is SGHTA and CDR2 FQGNSA. The CDR3 consists of 15 residues. Trimming cost V 5 bases and J 0 bases; bases outside gene matches: 4. The CDR3 reads CASSPPSGSTDTQYF. The CDR3 DNA is TGTGCCAGCAGCCCCCCTAGCGGGAGCACAGATACGCAGTATTTT.

The CDR3 nucleotides read TGTGCCAGCAGCCCAAACCTCTTACTATCCTACAATGAGCAGTTCTTC. Its protein is CASSPNLLLSYNEQFF. This sequence joins TRBV6-2 or TRBV6-3 and TRBJ2-1, with D unclear. The CDR3 is 16 amino acids. The V end was cut by 6 bases, the J end by 1 base, with 16 bases between. CDR1 is MNHEY, CDR2 SVGEGT, per germline.

DNA for the CDR3: TGCGCCAGCAGCTTGGACGGGACTAGCGGGAGGAAGCAGTACTTC. Translation gives CASSLDGTSGRKQYF. The chain has TRBV5-1 and TRBJ2-7; TRBD2 matches at 15 bases. J lost 8 bases, V lost 0 bases, and 3 bases had no gene match. Germline V gene sequence: CDR1 SGHRS, CDR2 YFSETQ. The CDR3 contains 15 residues.

This chain links TRBV20-1 with TRBJ2-1, with 7 bases matching TRBD2. V was clipped by 3 bases and J by 7 bases; unmatched bases: 12. Germline lookup yields CDR1 DFQATT and CDR2 SNEGSKA (reference sequence). The CDR3 extends over 15 amino acids. The CDR3 DNA is TGCAGTGCTAGGCCCTACCAGCGGGGTGGGAATGAGCAGTTCTTC. Translating gives CSARPYQRGGNEQFF.

This clonotype was observed at least ten times. V and J are TRBV3-1 and TRBJ2-1; TRBD2 matches at 11 bases. This CDR3 comprises 13 residues. V trimming: 5 bases; J trimming: 9 bases; junction bases outside the gene matches: 3. CDR1 and CDR2 (germline): LGHDT, YNNKEL (reference sequence). CDR3 residues: CASSILAGAEQFF. Here the CDR3 DNA reads TGTGCCAGCAGCATACTAGCGGGAGCTGAGCAGTTCTTC.

This chain connects TRBV10-3 to TRBJ1-6; D possibly corresponds to TRBD1 (6 bases). Between the trimmed V and J ends, which lost 11 bases and 0 bases, there was a span of 11 bases. The CDR3 is made up of 14 amino acids. The germline gives CDR1 ENHRY, CDR2 SYGVKD. Here the CDR3 reads CAGGGSSYNSPLHF. Here the CDR3 DNA reads TGTGCCGGGGGGGGCAGCTCCTATAATTCACCCCTCCACTTT.

The sample holds many counts of this clonotype. This rearrangement joins TRBV11-2 to TRBJ2-1, with 13 nucleotides matching TRBD2. CDR1 SGHAT and CDR2 FQNNGV come from the germline V gene. The junction had 5 bases not matched to a gene; V was cut back by 5 bases and J by 7 bases. The CDR3 runs to 15 residues. The CDR3 here is CASSPGTSGMNEQFF. In DNA, the CDR3 is TGTGCCAGCAGCCCCGGGACTAGCGGGATGAATGAGCAGTTCTTC.

This clonotype has just a few counts. This chain joins TRBV20-1 and TRBJ2-7; 10 positions match TRBD2. Trimming at V came to 8 bases and at J to 3 bases, leaving 4 bases not matched to a gene. Per germline, CDR1 DFQATT and CDR2 SNEGSKA (reference sequence). The CDR3 sequence is 12 residues long. This CDR3 is CSILAGNYEQYF. DNA of the CDR3: TGCAGTATACTAGCGGGAAACTACGAGCAGTACTTC.